The rows below give T cell receptor beta chains drawn from one sample of a study of cytomegalovirus exposure and HLA in healthy donors. Only in-frame clones appear in the TCRdb table, and some are missing; sequencing was by immunoSEQ multiplex PCR. This sample has fewer than 85,000 clones, with 94% found just once. The sample was PBMCs. The source of these receptors is a woman aged 18-29 years in good health and CMV-seronegative. CDR3s include the opening cysteine and the closing phenylalanine or tryptophan. A D gene is named only where the DNA matches it firmly. A clone size is listed for some rows: how often the clone was seen (once, few, many), or a class if it is expanded.

TGTGCCAGCAGCTGGTCCAGCGGGGGGCAGACCCAGTACTTC | CASSWSSGGQTQYF | . | TRBJ2-5 | TRBD2 | TRBV7-2
TGTGCCAGCAGTATTGGACAGGGTGCTGGCTACACCTTC | CASSIGQGAGYTF | . | TRBJ1-2 | TRBD1 | TRBV6-1
TGTGCCAGCATGACAGGCGAACATACCGGCTCCTATAATTCACCCCTCCACTTT | CASMTGEHTGSYNSPLHF | . | TRBJ1-6 | . | TRBV2
TGTGCCAGCAGTCAACTACGGGGGGAAGGCAATCAGCCCCAGCATTTT | CASSQLRGEGNQPQHF | . | TRBJ1-5 | . | TRBV27
TGTGCCAGCTACCCCGGCGGGGGGCGCGGGGGGACCCAGTACTTC | CASYPGGGRGGTQYF | . | TRBJ2-5 | TRBD2 | TRBV19
TGTGCCAGCAGTTGGCCAGGGGAGTCTCCTGGAAACACCATATATTTT | CASSWPGESPGNTIYF | . | TRBJ1-3 | . | TRBV27
TGTGCCAGCTCACACGCGAGTGAGCAGTTCTTC | CASSHASEQFF | once | TRBJ2-1 | . | TRBV18
TGTGCCAGCAGCCAAGATCTCCCTACTAGCGGTGAGCAGTTCTTC | CASSQDLPTSGEQFF | . | TRBJ2-1 | TRBD2 | TRBV4-2
TGTGCCAGCAGCTTAAAGGGAGTAGCGGGGGTCGCAGATACGCAGTATTTT | CASSLKGVAGVADTQYF | . | TRBJ2-3 | TRBD2 | TRBV7-2
TGTGCCTGGAAATCGTTCCGGGACAGGGTTCCCTCTGGGGCCAACGTCCTGACTTTC | CAWKSFRDRVPSGANVLTF | once | TRBJ2-6 | TRBD1 | TRBV30
TGTGCCAGCAGCTTGTCGGGACAGGGTATTGCCGGGGAGCTGTTTTTT | CASSLSGQGIAGELFF | . | TRBJ2-2 | TRBD1 | TRBV5-5
TGTGCCAGCAGTTACAGGGACAGGGTTATGGAGACCCAGTACTTC | CASSYRDRVMETQYF | . | TRBJ2-5 | TRBD1 | TRBV6-6
TGTGCCAGCAGTTATGCCGGGACAGGGGTTTACGAGCAGTACTTC | CASSYAGTGVYEQYF | . | TRBJ2-7 | TRBD1 | TRBV5-6
TGTGCCAGCAGCTCCTACGCACTCAGCGGGTCGTGGGGCGAGCAGTACTTC | CASSSYALSGSWGEQYF | . | TRBJ2-7 | . | TRBV5-6
TGTGCCAGCAGCTTAACAGTCAATCAGCCCCAGCATTTT | CASSLTVNQPQHF | . | TRBJ1-5 | . | TRBV5-6
TGTGCCAGCAGCTCCCTCTCAACTAATGAAAAACTGTTTTTT | CASSSLSTNEKLFF | . | TRBJ1-4 | . | TRBV13
TGTGCCACCAGCAGAGATAGCGTTGCAACTAATGAAAAACTGTTTTTT | CATSRDSVATNEKLFF | . | TRBJ1-4 | . | TRBV15
TGTGCCAGTAGTATAGGAGACAGCGGCAATCAGCCCCAGCATTTT | CASSIGDSGNQPQHF | few | TRBJ1-5 | . | TRBV19
TGTGCCAGCAGCCAGCGGGGGAGCACCGGGGAGCTGTTTTTT | CASSQRGSTGELFF | . | TRBJ2-2 | TRBD2 | TRBV14
TGTGCCATCAGTGAGGGGGAGGTCTCTGGAAACACCATATATTTT | CAISEGEVSGNTIYF | . | TRBJ1-3 | . | TRBV10-3
TGTGCCAGCAGCGTACCGGCGAACACCGGGGAGCTGTTTTTT | CASSVPANTGELFF | . | TRBJ2-2 | . | TRBV9
TGTGCCAGCAGCAAAGGGGGGGGACAGGATAACGGCGAGCAGTACTTC | CASSKGGGQDNGEQYF | . | TRBJ2-7 | . | TRBV21-1
TGTGCCAGCAGCTTAGCGTTCCGGACTGAAGCTTTCTTT | CASSLAFRTEAFF | . | TRBJ1-1 | . | TRBV7-2